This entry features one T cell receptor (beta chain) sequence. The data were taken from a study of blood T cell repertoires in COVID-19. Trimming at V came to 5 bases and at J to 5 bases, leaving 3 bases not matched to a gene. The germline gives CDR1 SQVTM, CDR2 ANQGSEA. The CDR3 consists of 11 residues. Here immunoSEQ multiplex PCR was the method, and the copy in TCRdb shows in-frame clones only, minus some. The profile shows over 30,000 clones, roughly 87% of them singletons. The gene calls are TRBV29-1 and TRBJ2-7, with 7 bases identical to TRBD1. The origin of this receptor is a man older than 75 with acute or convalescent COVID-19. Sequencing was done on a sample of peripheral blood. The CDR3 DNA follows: TGCAGCGTTATACAGGGGCACGAGCAGTACTTC. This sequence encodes CSVIQGHEQYF.